Listed below are T cell receptor beta chains from one sample, sequenced in a study of beta chain features in type 1 diabetes. The method was immunoSEQ multiplex PCR; TCRdb's version includes in-frame clones alone and lacks a portion of them. The sample contains under 950,000 clones, 17% of which appear only once. Sequencing was carried out using naive CD4+ T cells from blood. Receptors were obtained from a woman aged 18 to 35 in good health. CDR3s include the opening cysteine and the closing phenylalanine or tryptophan. Each record gives: clone size, V gene, J gene, D gene, CDR3 protein, CDR3 DNA. The D gene is left open where the match is weak. Some rows have no size entry. The others give once, few or many, or a class for an expanded clone.

NA	TRBV19	TRBJ2-1	TRBD2	CASKTSGDYNEQFF	TGTGCCAGTAAAACTAGCGGAGATTACAATGAGCAGTTCTTC
few	TRBV28	TRBJ2-4	NA	CASSVGAKNIQYF	TGTGCCAGCAGTGTGGGAGCCAAAAACATTCAGTACTTC
NA	TRBV28	TRBJ2-7	TRBD1	CASTPPGQGTGEQYF	TGTGCCAGCACCCCTCCGGGACAGGGGACGGGCGAGCAGTACTTC
few	TRBV7-2	TRBJ2-4	NA	CASSTDIAKNIQYF	TGTGCCAGCAGCACAGATATAGCCAAAAACATTCAGTACTTC
few	TRBV15	TRBJ2-7	TRBD1	CATSRDRGPYEQYF	TGTGCCACCAGCAGAGACAGGGGGCCTTACGAGCAGTACTTC
few	TRBV10-3	TRBJ2-7	TRBD1	CAISKTGGYEAYEQYF	TGTGCCATCAGTAAGACAGGGGGGTACGAGGCTTACGAGCAGTACTTC
NA	TRBV7-9	TRBJ2-5	NA	CASSYGEQETQYF	TGTGCCAGCAGCTATGGCGAGCAAGAGACCCAGTACTTC
few	TRBV21-1	TRBJ1-1	NA	CASSKGGLTNTEAFF	TGTGCCAGCAGCAAAGGTGGGTTGACGAACACTGAAGCTTTCTTT
NA	TRBV18	TRBJ2-1	NA	CASSPPGADEQFF	TGTGCCAGCTCACCACCGGGGGCGGATGAGCAGTTCTTC
NA	TRBV5-6	TRBJ2-7	NA	CASSIIQGSEQYF	TGTGCCAGCAGCATAATCCAGGGGTCCGAGCAGTACTTC
NA	TRBV5-1	TRBJ2-7	NA	CASSLGDRTYEQYF	TGCGCCAGCAGCTTGGGTGACAGAACCTACGAGCAGTACTTC
NA	TRBV27	TRBJ2-2	NA	CASSRLVDTGELFF	TGTGCCAGCAGTCGACTCGTGGACACCGGGGAGCTGTTTTTT
NA	TRBV7-2	TRBJ2-2	TRBD2	CASSSTSGRVADGELFF	TGTGCCAGCAGCTCGACTAGCGGGAGGGTCGCGGACGGGGAGCTGTTTTTT
NA	TRBV5-1	TRBJ2-7	TRBD1	CASSPGTESGEQYF	TGCGCCAGCAGCCCCGGGACAGAATCAGGCGAGCAGTACTTC
NA	TRBV6-5	TRBJ1-3	NA	CASSYDFSGNTIYF	TGTGCCAGCAGTTACGATTTTTCAGGAAACACCATATATTTT
NA	TRBV18	TRBJ2-1	TRBD2	CASSLRSYLADNEQFF	TGTGCCAGCTCATTGCGGAGCTACCTAGCGGACAATGAGCAGTTCTTC
NA	TRBV2	TRBJ2-7	TRBD1	CASRPDRQPYEQYF	TGTGCCAGCAGGCCGGACAGGCAACCCTACGAGCAGTACTTC
NA	TRBV27	TRBJ1-2	NA	CASSSGDRVGYGYTF	TGTGCCAGCAGTTCCGGGGACCGAGTGGGCTATGGCTACACCTTC
NA	TRBV11-3	TRBJ1-1	TRBD1	CASSLVNTDRDRGQNTEAFF	TGTGCCAGCAGCTTAGTAAACACGGACCGGGACAGGGGACAGAACACTGAAGCTTTCTTT
few	TRBV9	TRBJ2-7	NA	CASSVAGGRYEQYF	TGTGCCAGCAGCGTAGCGGGCGGACGCTACGAGCAGTACTTC
NA	TRBV5-4	TRBJ2-5	TRBD2	CASSSKREPSETQYF	TGTGCCAGCAGCTCGAAGCGGGAGCCTAGTGAGACCCAGTACTTC
NA	TRBV5-4	TRBJ2-1	NA	CASSQGMTGAYNEQFF	TGTGCCAGCAGCCAAGGAATGACAGGAGCCTACAATGAGCAGTTCTTC
few	TRBV5-1	TRBJ2-2	NA	CASSSLGQGESGELFF	TGCGCCAGCAGCTCCCTTGGTCAAGGGGAAAGCGGGGAGCTGTTTTTT
NA	TRBV20-1	TRBJ2-1	NA	CSAPPNEQFF	TGCAGTGCTCCTCCCAATGAGCAGTTCTTC
few	TRBV6-4	TRBJ1-5	TRBD1	CASTPGQIFKPQHF	TGTGCCAGCACTCCGGGACAGATCTTTAAGCCCCAGCATTTT
NA	TRBV29-1	TRBJ2-3	NA	CSVTPFAGSTDTQYF	TGCAGCGTTACCCCTTTCGCGGGAAGCACAGATACGCAGTATTTT
few	TRBV9	TRBJ2-5	TRBD2	CASSVLAGVEETQYF	TGTGCCAGCAGCGTTCTAGCGGGAGTCGAAGAGACCCAGTACTTC
few	TRBV15	TRBJ2-7	TRBD2	CATSRDAGGYEQYF	TGTGCCACCAGCAGAGATGCGGGAGGGTATGAGCAGTACTTC
few	TRBV29-1	TRBJ1-2	NA	CSAREGSGYGYTF	TGCAGCGCCCGGGAGGGTTCCGGCTATGGCTACACCTTC
NA	TRBV4-2	TRBJ1-4	NA	CASSPKTSHEKLFF	TGTGCCAGCAGCCCTAAAACAAGTCATGAAAAACTGTTTTTT
few	TRBV7-9	TRBJ2-3	TRBD2	CASSPRLAGHADTQYF	TGTGCCAGCAGCCCCCGACTAGCGGGACACGCAGATACGCAGTATTTT
few	TRBV2	TRBJ2-7	TRBD2	CASSAERESYEQYF	TGTGCCAGCAGTGCGGAGCGGGAGTCGTACGAGCAGTACTTC
NA	TRBV29-1	TRBJ2-2	TRBD1	CSVRQGHTGELFF	TGCAGCGTACGACAGGGACACACCGGGGAGCTGTTTTTT
few	TRBV7-9	TRBJ2-1	TRBD2	CASSFTSGSNEQFF	TGTGCCAGCAGCTTTACTAGCGGGAGCAATGAGCAGTTCTTC
NA	TRBV4-2	TRBJ2-1	TRBD1	CASSQEFGTGVVGEQFF	TGTGCCAGCAGCCAGGAATTCGGGACAGGGGTAGTCGGTGAGCAGTTCTTC
few	TRBV7-2	TRBJ2-1	NA	CASSLAQLGWVGQFF	TGTGCCAGCAGCTTAGCCCAACTAGGATGGGTTGGGCAGTTCTTC
NA	TRBV5-6	TRBJ1-2	NA	CASSLGRDYGYTF	TGTGCCAGCAGCTTAGGCAGGGACTATGGCTACACCTTC
few	TRBV7-9	TRBJ2-1	NA	CASSLISELNEQFF	TGTGCCAGCAGCTTAATCTCAGAGCTCAATGAGCAGTTCTTC
few	TRBV18	TRBJ2-5	TRBD2	CASSPGLAGIGETQYF	TGTGCCAGCTCACCCGGACTAGCGGGGATTGGTGAGACCCAGTACTTC
few	TRBV29-1	TRBJ2-6	NA	CSVPTVSGANVLTF	TGCAGCGTTCCTACAGTCTCTGGGGCCAACGTCCTGACTTTC
NA	TRBV4-3	TRBJ2-1	NA	CASSQVLVGFNEQFF	TGCGCCAGCAGCCAAGTCCTAGTCGGGTTCAATGAGCAGTTCTTC
NA	TRBV5-8	TRBJ2-7	NA	CASSLHEGEQYF	TGTGCCAGCAGCTTGCACGAGGGCGAGCAGTACTTC
few	TRBV28	TRBJ2-1	TRBD2	CASTNLRGSYNEQFF	TGTGCCAGCACTAACTTGCGGGGGTCCTACAATGAGCAGTTCTTC
NA	TRBV29-1	TRBJ1-1	NA	CSVDGQGRVEAFF	TGCAGCGTTGACGGCCAGGGAAGAGTTGAAGCTTTCTTT
NA	TRBV5-4	TRBJ2-7	NA	CASSSTSTYEQYF	TGTGCCAGCAGTTCGACCTCCACCTACGAGCAGTACTTC
few	TRBV7-9	TRBJ1-1	NA	CASSLRGGPNTEAFF	TGTGCCAGCAGCTTAAGAGGTGGCCCGAACACTGAAGCTTTCTTT
NA	TRBV7-3	TRBJ2-7	TRBD2	CASSFNGRGKQYF	TGTGCCAGCAGCTTCAACGGGAGGGGCAAGCAGTACTTC
NA	TRBV7-9	TRBJ2-1	NA	CASSLSALNNEQFF	TGTGCCAGCAGCTTATCGGCCCTGAACAATGAGCAGTTCTTC